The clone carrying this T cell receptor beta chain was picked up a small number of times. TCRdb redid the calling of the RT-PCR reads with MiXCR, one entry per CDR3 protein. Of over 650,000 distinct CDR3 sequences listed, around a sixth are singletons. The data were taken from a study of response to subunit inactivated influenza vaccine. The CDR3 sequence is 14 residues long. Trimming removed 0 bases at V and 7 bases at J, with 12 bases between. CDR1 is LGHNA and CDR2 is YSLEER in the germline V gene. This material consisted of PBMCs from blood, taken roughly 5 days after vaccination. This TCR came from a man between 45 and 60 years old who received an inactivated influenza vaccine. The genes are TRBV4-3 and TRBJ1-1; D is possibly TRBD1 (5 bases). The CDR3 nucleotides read TGCGCCAGCAGCCAAGATTCGGGAGGGGTTGAAGCTTTCTTT. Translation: CASSQDSGGVEAFF.